A selection of T cell receptor beta chains follows, all from one sample in a study of graft-versus-host responses after intestinal transplantation. Libraries were prepared by immunoSEQ multiplex PCR; TCRdb keeps only in-frame clonotypes and omits some of them. The data show under 100,000 clones, approximately 94% seen once. No cognate antigen is known for these TCRs. Material: unstimulated CD4+ T cells sorted from spleen or lymph node cells, obtained before transplant. The receptor source for this set is a human donor who was the organ donor for an intestinal transplant. The CDR3 runs from the conserved cysteine through the conserved F or W. The D gene is left open where the match is weak. Size is stated for part of the rows, as once, few or many counts, or as a class when the clone is expanded.

TGTGCCAGCAGCTTAGGAGGGGGTGCCACCGGGGAGCTGTTTTTT CASSLGGGATGELFF TRBJ2-2 TRBV11-1 few NA
TGTGCCAGCTCACCGGGGGTGCCCGTCTACGAGCAGTACTTC CASSPGVPVYEQYF TRBJ2-7 TRBV18 once NA
TGTGCCAGCAGTGACTCTCCGACTAGGCGTTCCTACAATGAGCAGTTCTTC CASSDSPTRRSYNEQFF TRBJ2-1 TRBV6-4 once NA
TGTGCCAGCAGACAGGGGTTCTACGAGCAGTACTTC CASRQGFYEQYF TRBJ2-7 TRBV2 NA TRBD1
TGTGCCAGCAGTTACTTCGCAGGTCCCTACGAGCAGTACTTC CASSYFAGPYEQYF TRBJ2-7 TRBV6-5 NA NA
TGCGCCAGCAGCCAAGATTCGCAGGGTAGAAATTCACCCCTCCACTTT CASSQDSQGRNSPLHF TRBJ1-6 TRBV4-1 NA NA
TGCGCCAGCAGTCTCGGACAGGATGGGGAAAAACTGTTTTTT CASSLGQDGEKLFF TRBJ1-4 TRBV5-1 NA TRBD1
TGCAGTGCTGTAGGTCAAGAGACCCAGTACTTC CSAVGQETQYF TRBJ2-5 TRBV20-1 NA NA
TGCGCCAGCAGCTTGGATTGGGACAGGGTGAACGAGCAGTACTTC CASSLDWDRVNEQYF TRBJ2-7 TRBV5-1 NA TRBD1
TGTGCTAGTGGTTTGGGGGTCAGACAGGGGAGGGATAGCAATCAGCCCCAGCATTTT CASGLGVRQGRDSNQPQHF TRBJ1-5 TRBV12-5 once TRBD1
TGTGCCAGCAGCGTAGGGGGCGTGAACACTGAAGCTTTCTTT CASSVGGVNTEAFF TRBJ1-1 TRBV9 few NA
TGTGCCAGCAGTTTCACGACACTGGACCGCGAAGAGACCCAGTACTTC CASSFTTLDREETQYF TRBJ2-5 TRBV28 NA NA
TGTGCCAGCAGCCTAAGGACTAGCGGGGCTAGCACAGATACGCAGTATTTT CASSLRTSGASTDTQYF TRBJ2-3 TRBV5-6 NA TRBD2
TGTGCCATAATGGGGAGCACTGAAGCTTTCTTT CAIMGSTEAFF TRBJ1-1 TRBV11-3 NA NA
TGTGCCAGCAGCTTAGTTGGGACGGAAGCTTTCTTT CASSLVGTEAFF TRBJ1-1 TRBV11-3 NA NA
TGTGCCAGCAGTCCCGGGACAGGTTATCAGCCCCAGCATTTT CASSPGTGYQPQHF TRBJ1-5 TRBV6-5 NA TRBD1
TGTGCCAGCAGTTCAGGGGGCGCAAGCAATCAGCCCCAGCATTTT CASSSGGASNQPQHF TRBJ1-5 TRBV6-6 once TRBD1
TGTGCCAGCAGCCCGTTAGCGGGGGGGCAGGCGAATGAGCAGTTCTTC CASSPLAGGQANEQFF TRBJ2-1 TRBV7-9 NA TRBD2
TGCGCCAGCAGATTTCAAGAGACCCAGTACTTC CASRFQETQYF TRBJ2-5 TRBV5-1 once NA
TGCGCCAGCAGCCAAGCACAGTCTTACTATGGCTACACCTTC CASSQAQSYYGYTF TRBJ1-2 TRBV4-1 once NA
TGTGCCAGCAGCGTAGGTTCCGGGGGCACAACAGATACGCAGTATTTT CASSVGSGGTTDTQYF TRBJ2-3 TRBV9 once NA
TGTGCCTGCAAGGGACAGGGAGGAGGCTGGTATGGCTACACCTTC CACKGQGGGWYGYTF TRBJ1-2 TRBV6-1 NA TRBD1
TGCGCCAGCAGCCAACAAAGGACTAGCGGGGGCCAAGAGACCCAGTACTTC CASSQQRTSGGQETQYF TRBJ2-5 TRBV4-3 once TRBD2
TGTGCCAGCAGATCGGATGTGATTACAGAAAGTTCACCCCTCCACTTT CASRSDVITESSPLHF TRBJ1-6 TRBV7-2 NA NA
TGTGCCAGTAGTGTGGACAGGGGAGCAGGTGGCTACACCTTC CASSVDRGAGGYTF TRBJ1-2 TRBV19 NA TRBD1
TGTGCCAGCAGCTTGCCCTACACCCGCGGAGAGACCCAGTACTTC CASSLPYTRGETQYF TRBJ2-5 TRBV11-3 NA NA
TGTGCCAGCAGCTTATTACCGGGACTTTATTCTACTAGCACAGATACGCAGTATTTT CASSLLPGLYSTSTDTQYF TRBJ2-3 TRBV7-3 NA NA
TGTGCCAGCAGTTACTCGTCCGGCTACGGGCAGTACTTC CASSYSSGYGQYF TRBJ2-7 TRBV6-6 NA NA
TGCGCCAGCAGCTTGTCAGGGTACACTGAAGCTTTCTTT CASSLSGYTEAFF TRBJ1-1 TRBV5-1 NA NA
TGTGCCAGCAGCAAAGCGCTACGGAGGGACAGGGATAGGGACTATGGCTACACCTTC CASSKALRRDRDRDYGYTF TRBJ1-2 TRBV21-1 NA NA
TGTGCCAGTCAATTACAGCGGGAACAGCCCCAGCATTTT CASQLQREQPQHF TRBJ1-5 TRBV27 NA NA
TGTGCCATCAGTGAGTGGGGGGATTCCTATGGCTACACCTTC CAISEWGDSYGYTF TRBJ1-2 TRBV10-3 NA NA
TGTGCCATCAGTGAGCGGCAGGGGCGACTCTGGGGCACTGAAGCTTTCTTT CAISERQGRLWGTEAFF TRBJ1-1 TRBV10-3 NA NA
TGTGCCAGCAGCTCCAGACAACCGGATTCACCCCTCCACTTT CASSSRQPDSPLHF TRBJ1-6 TRBV11-3 NA NA
TGTGCCAGCAGTTTATCCCCAGAGACCCAGTACTTC CASSLSPETQYF TRBJ2-5 TRBV28 once NA
TGTGCCTGGAGTACGCCGGGACAGGGGCGGACTGAAGCTTTCTTT CAWSTPGQGRTEAFF TRBJ1-1 TRBV30 NA TRBD1
TGCGCCAGCAGCCAAGGTTACTTCGGGCGGGGGGACAATGAGCAGTTCTTC CASSQGYFGRGDNEQFF TRBJ2-1 TRBV4-1 NA TRBD2
TGTGCCAGCAGCTCCAGAAGCGGCTACACCTTC CASSSRSGYTF TRBJ1-2 TRBV7-2 NA NA
TGTGCCAGACCGCCTGACGGGGCCGATAATTCACCCCTCCACTTT CARPPDGADNSPLHF TRBJ1-6 TRBV6-5 once NA
TGTGCCAGCAGTGACAGGGGGCCGAGGCAGCCCCAGCATTTT CASSDRGPRQPQHF TRBJ1-5 TRBV28 NA TRBD1